The 23 T cell receptor beta chains presented below share a single source sample, sequenced in a study of T cells in Graves' hyperthyroidism and ophthalmopathy. The CDR3 regions of TCR beta were amplified from RNA transcripts. The primer set for the first-round RT-PCR of the TCR CDR3 was HTBI. TCRdb independently ran MiXCR on the multiplex PCR reads; one entry per CDR3 protein. The table has around 240,000 distinct CDR3 sequences, 13% to 15% seen once. The source material was blood. Source of these receptors: a woman aged 40 to 55 with Graves' hyperthyroidism that later progressed to Graves' ophthalmopathy.

This clonotype was counted only a few times. V gene TRBV7-8 combines with J gene TRBJ1-5; perhaps TRBD1 as D (6 bases). The CDR3 loop spans 17 amino acids. The V and J ends lost 4 bases and 5 bases respectively, with 21 bases between them. The germline V gene has CDR1 SGHVS and CDR2 FQNEAQ. In DNA form, the CDR3 reads TGTGCCAGCAGCTCTACGGTCGAAGGGGGTAGTCATCAGCCCCAGCATTTT. This encodes CASSSTVEGGSHQPQHF.

In its sample, this clonotype was seen many times. The rearrangement uses TRBV19 and TRBJ2-7; possibly TRBD1 for D (6 bases). Germline CDR1 LNHDA, CDR2 SQIVND (reference sequence). CDR3 length equals 15 residues. V was clipped by 2 bases and J by 2 bases, with 13 bases between them. CDR3 coding DNA: TGTGCCAGTAGTATATCACGGACAGTGGCCTACGAGCAGTACTTC. Translation gives CASSISRTVAYEQYF.

The sample holds many counts of this clonotype. The rearrangement joins TRBV4-1 to TRBJ2-4; no firm D call. The length of the CDR3 is 15 residues. Trimming shortened V by 0 bases and J by 0 bases, and 6 bases separated the two germline ends. Germline values: CDR1 MGHRA, CDR2 YSYEKL. The CDR3, as DNA: TGCGCCAGCAGCCAAGACTCGCTAGCCAAAAACATTCAGTACTTC. Translation gives CASSQDSLAKNIQYF.

This clonotype came up many times. The chain combines TRBV29-1 with TRBJ2-1, with 9 bases aligning to TRBD2. CDR1 and CDR2 (germline): SQVTM, ANQGSEA. This CDR3 is built from 13 residues. V gave up 5 bases and J gave up 8 bases; unmatched junction bases: 7. The CDR3 DNA reads as TGCAGCGTTCGGCTGACTAGCGGTTATGAGCAGTTCTTC. It yields the protein CSVRLTSGYEQFF.

There are many counts of this clonotype. V is TRBV5-6 and J is TRBJ2-1; D perhaps matches TRBD2 (6 bases). CDR1 is SGHDT, CDR2 YYEEEE, per germline. The CDR3 loop spans 15 amino acids. V was shortened by 1 base and J by 6 bases, with 14 bases between the two germline ends. Here the CDR3 reads CASSLRLALINEQFF. The CDR3 bases are TGTGCCAGCAGCTTGCGTCTAGCGCTTATCAATGAGCAGTTCTTC.

This clonotype was seen many times. The rearrangement uses TRBV11-2 and TRBJ2-1, with TRBD2 identical over 9 bases. The CDR3 covers 16 residues. The germline V gene has CDR1 SGHAT and CDR2 FQNNGV. The V and J ends lost 4 bases and 3 bases, in that order; junction bases with no gene match: 7. CDR3 amino acids: CASSSYSGSSYNEQFF. The CDR3 DNA reads as TGTGCCAGCAGCTCATATAGCGGGAGTAGCTACAATGAGCAGTTCTTC.

This clonotype was observed a few times. V is TRBV20-1 and J is TRBJ2-1; D call uncertain. CDR3 size: 11 residues. V lost 5 bases and J lost 4, with 6 bases in between. The germline CDR1 and CDR2 sequences are DFQATT and SNEGSKA (reference sequence). The CDR3 sequence is CSAFVYNEQFF. CDR3 DNA: TGCAGTGCTTTTGTATACAATGAGCAGTTCTTC.

This clonotype was detected ten times or more. The chain joins TRBV12-5 to TRBJ1-2; TRBD1 matches at 12 bases. CDR1 is LGHNT and CDR2 is FRNRAP in the germline V gene. V shed 3 bases and J 6 bases; nucleotides not matched to a gene: 5. CDR3 length: 15 residues. In DNA form, the CDR3 reads TGTGCTAGTGGTTTCAGCGGGACAGGGGGCGATGGCTACACCTTC. Translated: CASGFSGTGGDGYTF.

At least ten counts were recorded for this clonotype. The rearrangement links TRBV27 to TRBJ2-1; 15 bases map to TRBD2. The CDR3 extends over 18 amino acids. After removal of 6 bases from V and 13 bases from J, the junction contained 19 bases not matched to a gene. The germline CDR1 and CDR2 sequences are MNHEY and SMNVEV (reference sequence). This chain's CDR3 is CASRPAPLPGLAGGRQFF. The CDR3 DNA is TGTGCCAGCAGGCCCGCCCCTCTTCCGGGACTAGCGGGAGGACGCCAGTTCTTC.

Details on this clonotype: At one of its ends the junction is not consistent with the germline gene, which may arise from a read error. The DNA for the CDR3 is TGTGCCACCAGTGATATAGCGGAATCCAGAGGGTCCTACAATGAGCAGTGCTTC. It is translated as CATSDIAESRGSYNEQCF. The gene calls are TRBV24-1 and TRBJ2-1; tentative D call: TRBD2 (6 bases). This CDR3 has 18 residues. Germline V gene data show CDR1 as KGHDR and CDR2 as SFDVKD.

This clonotype was seen ten or more times. The chain couples TRBV12-3 or TRBV12-4 to TRBJ2-5; 9 positions match TRBD2. V was clipped by 1 base and J by 3 bases; unmatched bases: 3. The CDR3 contains 15 residues. CDR3 sequence reads: CASSLVGLAEETQYF. CDR3 nucleotide sequence: TGTGCCAGCAGTTTAGTGGGACTAGCAGAAGAGACCCAGTACTTC.

The gene calls are TRBV5-4 and TRBJ1-6; D is possibly TRBD1 (5 bases). The CDR3 runs to 18 residues. The germline V gene has CDR1 SGHNT and CDR2 YYREEE (reference sequence). V lost 2 bases to trimming and J lost 6 bases, with 21 bases between them. In nucleotides, the CDR3 is TGTGCCAGCAGCTTAATGAGGACGGATCTTGGGGGTAATTCACCCCTCCACTTT. Protein: CASSLMRTDLGGNSPLHF.

This clonotype was counted at least ten times. CDR3 region: CASSDGTAKHEQYF. The CDR3 DNA reads as TGTGCCAGCAGTGACGGGACAGCGAAACACGAGCAGTACTTC. J is TRBJ2-7 and V is TRBV6-1; 7 bases agree with TRBD1. Germline trimming cut 3 bases from V and 5 bases from J; bases unmatched to any gene: 7. Germline assignment: CDR1 MNHNS and CDR2 SASEGT. The CDR3 is 14 residues long.

This clonotype came up many times. V is TRBV28 and J is TRBJ2-1; 7 nucleotides match TRBD2. The CDR3 totals 15 residues. Germline V CDR1 and CDR2: MDHEN, SYDVKM. V shed 6 bases and J 0 bases; nucleotides not matched to a gene: 5. The CDR3 reads CASSQRGSSYNEQFF. DNA of the CDR3: TGTGCCAGCAGCCAGCGGGGCAGCTCCTACAATGAGCAGTTCTTC.

This clonotype has at least ten counts. The rearrangement uses TRBV29-1 and TRBJ2-7; TRBD1 aligns across 9 bases. The CDR3 loop spans 12 amino acids. Germline trimming cut 7 bases from V and 6 bases from J; bases unmatched to any gene: 7. CDR1 and CDR2 (germline): SQVTM, ANQGSEA. The CDR3, as DNA: TGCAGCGGGGGGGGACAGGGCTCCGAGCAGTACTTC. Translating gives CSGGGQGSEQYF.

This clonotype has only a few counts. The genes are TRBV24-1 and TRBJ2-1; maybe TRBD2 (5 bases). From germline, CDR1 is KGHDR and CDR2 SFDVKD. Trimming took 3 bases from V and 1 from J, leaving 6 bases between them. The CDR3 loop spans 14 amino acids. The CDR3 region has the DNA TGTGCCACCAGTGATGAGGGATCCTACAATGAGCAGTTCTTC. This sequence encodes CATSDEGSYNEQFF.

The chain carries TRBV6-5 and TRBJ2-3; 7 nucleotides line up with TRBD2. The germline gives CDR1 MNHEY, CDR2 SVGAGI. The CDR3 has 14 amino acids. After removal of 1 base from V and 2 bases from J, the junction contained 0 bases not matched to a gene. The CDR3 nucleotides read TGTGCCAGCAGTTACTGGGACTACACAGATACGCAGTATTTT. Translated, it gives CASSYWDYTDTQYF.

Regarding this clonotype: A single base separates this from a much larger clone, so it may be a read error. This chain joins TRBV18 and TRBJ2-2; the match to TRBD2 covers 7 bases. Germline loops: CDR1 KGHSH, CDR2 LQKENI. This CDR3 comprises 15 residues. The CDR3 reads CASSRKSGNTGELLF. CDR3 in DNA: TGTGCCAGCTCACGTAAGAGCGGGAACACCGGGGAGCTGTTATTT. Using reference TRBV18 and TRBJ2-2 for the parts outside the CDR3, the full variable domain is NAGVMQNPRHLVRRRGQEARLRCSPMKGHSHVYWYRQLPEEGLKFMVYLQKENIIDESGMPKERFSAEFPKEGPSILRIQQVVRGDSAAYFCASSRKSGNTGELLFGEGSRLTVL.

At least ten counts were recorded for this clonotype. The genes are TRBV7-3 and TRBJ2-3; D gene unclear. V lost 2 bases and J lost 2, with 11 bases in between. The CDR3 is 15 residues long. Per germline, CDR1 SGHTA and CDR2 FQGTGA. The CDR3 nucleotides read TGTGCCAGCAGCTTATATGGAGTAGACACAGATACGCAGTATTTT. This encodes CASSLYGVDTDTQYF.

At least ten counts were recorded for this clonotype. The chain has TRBV2 and TRBJ1-2; TRBD1 matches 7 bases. Looked up from germline, CDR1 is SNHLY and CDR2 is FYNNEI. V was clipped by 1 base and J by 4 bases; unmatched bases: 3. The CDR3 runs to 14 residues. The CDR3 sequence is CASSEGQGSYGYTF. In nucleotides, the CDR3 is TGTGCCAGCAGTGAAGGACAGGGTAGCTATGGCTACACCTTC.

Note on this clonotype: A much more abundant neighbour one base away suggests this may be a read error. The chain links TRBV6-2 or TRBV6-3 to TRBJ2-7; the D is unclear. CDR1 and CDR2 from the germline V gene are MNHEY and SVGEGT. There are 14 residues in the CDR3. Between the trimmed V and J ends, which lost 2 bases and 3 bases, there was a span of 11 bases. The CDR3 region has the DNA TGTGCCAGCAGTTACCCTGACGGCTACTACGAGCAGTACTTC. Translated: CASSYPDGYYEQYF.

The gene calls are TRBV2 and TRBJ2-1; 9 bases fit TRBD1. This CDR3 spans 17 amino acids. The junction had 4 bases not matched to a gene; V was cut back by 1 base and J by 0 bases. Germline V lookup: CDR1 SNHLY, CDR2 FYNNEI. CDR3 sequence reads: CASSEVGTGYSYNEQFF. In DNA form, the CDR3 reads TGTGCCAGCAGTGAAGTCGGGACAGGGTACTCCTACAATGAGCAGTTCTTC. The entire variable domain, with the rest obtained from reference TRBV2 and TRBJ2-1, is as follows: EPEVTQTPSHQVTQMGQEVILRCVPISNHLYFYWYRQILGQKVEFLVSFYNNEISEKSEIFDDQFSVERPDGSNFTLKIRSTKLEDSAMYFCASSEVGTGYSYNEQFFGPGTRLTVL.

Many counts were recorded for this clonotype. The chain is built from TRBV14 and TRBJ2-7; 7 bases line up with TRBD2. The CDR3 has 12 amino acids. CDR1 SGHDN and CDR2 FVKESK come from the germline V gene. The CDR3 region has the DNA TGTGCTAGCGGGTGGCGGGAAAACCGGCAGTACTTC. Translated, it gives CASGWRENRQYF. Filled out from reference TRBV14 and TRBJ2-7, the complete variable domain reads EAGVTQFPSHSVIEKGQTVTLRCDPISGHDNLYWYRRVMGKEIKFLLHFVKESKQDESGMPNNRFLAERTGGTYSTLKVQPAELEDSGVYFCASGWRENRQYFGPGTRLTVT.